This TCR beta chain was documented in a study of T cells in Graves' hyperthyroidism and ophthalmopathy. The sample holds many counts of this clonotype. The source material, RNA transcripts, was used to amplify TCR beta CDR3 regions. Researchers ran a first-round RT-PCR on the TCR CDR3 using the HTBI primer set. TCRdb re-analysed the multiplex PCR reads in MiXCR, keeping a single row per CDR3 protein. The data contain some 570,000 distinct CDR3 sequences, roughly 15% of them singletons. Germline lookup yields CDR1 MDHEN and CDR2 SYDVKM. The junction had 8 bases not matched to a gene; V was cut back by 4 bases and J by 3 bases. The CDR3 loop spans 15 amino acids.

This receptor was identified in a woman under 30 with Graves' ophthalmopathy. The gene calls are TRBV28 and TRBJ2-7; 8 bases are shared with TRBD1. The sequenced material came from blood. CDR3 region: CASSSRTGSDYEQYF. The CDR3 nucleotides are TGTGCCAGCAGTTCACGGACAGGGTCGGACTACGAGCAGTACTTC.